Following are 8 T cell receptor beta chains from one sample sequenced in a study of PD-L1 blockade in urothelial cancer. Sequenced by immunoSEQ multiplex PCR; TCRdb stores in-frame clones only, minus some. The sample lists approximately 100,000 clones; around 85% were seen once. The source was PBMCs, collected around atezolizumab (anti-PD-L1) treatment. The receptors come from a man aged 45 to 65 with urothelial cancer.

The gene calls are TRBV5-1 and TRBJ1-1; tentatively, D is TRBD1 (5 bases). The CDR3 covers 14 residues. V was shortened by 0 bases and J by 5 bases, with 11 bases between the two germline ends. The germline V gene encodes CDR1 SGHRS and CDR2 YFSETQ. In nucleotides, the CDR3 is TGCGCCAGCAGCTTGGTTGTTGGGGGGACTGAAGCTTTCTTT. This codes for CASSLVVGGTEAFF.

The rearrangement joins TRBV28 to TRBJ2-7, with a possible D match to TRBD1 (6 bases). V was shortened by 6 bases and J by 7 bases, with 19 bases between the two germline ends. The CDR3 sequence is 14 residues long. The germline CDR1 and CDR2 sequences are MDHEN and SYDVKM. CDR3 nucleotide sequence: TGTGCCAGCAGCAATATAGGACAGACCCTAGAGCAGTACTTC. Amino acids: CASSNIGQTLEQYF.

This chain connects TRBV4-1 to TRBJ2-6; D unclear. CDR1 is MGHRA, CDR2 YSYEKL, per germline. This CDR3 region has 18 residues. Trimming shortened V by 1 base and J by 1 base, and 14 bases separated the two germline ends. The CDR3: CASSQGAAFRSGANVLTF. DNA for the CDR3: TGCGCCAGCAGCCAAGGGGCAGCATTTAGATCTGGGGCCAACGTCCTGACTTTC.

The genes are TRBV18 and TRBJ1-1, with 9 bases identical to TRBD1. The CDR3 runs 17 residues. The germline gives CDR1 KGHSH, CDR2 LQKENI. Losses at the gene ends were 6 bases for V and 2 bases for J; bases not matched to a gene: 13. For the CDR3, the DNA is TGTGCCAGCTCCCCAACTACAGGGGGCAGGAGCAACACTGAAGCTTTCTTT. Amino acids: CASSPTTGGRSNTEAFF.

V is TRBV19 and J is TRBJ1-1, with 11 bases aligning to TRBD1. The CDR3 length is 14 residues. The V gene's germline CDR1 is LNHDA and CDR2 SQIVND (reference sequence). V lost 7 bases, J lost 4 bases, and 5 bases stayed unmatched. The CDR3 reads CASKRTGGVTEAFF. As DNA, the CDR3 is TGTGCCAGTAAGAGGACAGGGGGCGTCACTGAAGCTTTCTTT.

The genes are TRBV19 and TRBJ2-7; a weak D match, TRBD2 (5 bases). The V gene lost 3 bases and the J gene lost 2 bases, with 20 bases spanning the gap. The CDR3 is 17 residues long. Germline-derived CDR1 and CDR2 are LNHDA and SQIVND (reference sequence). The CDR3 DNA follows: TGTGCCAGTAGTATCCGAAACGTGCCGGAGGCCGCCTACGAGCAGTACTTC. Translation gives CASSIRNVPEAAYEQYF.

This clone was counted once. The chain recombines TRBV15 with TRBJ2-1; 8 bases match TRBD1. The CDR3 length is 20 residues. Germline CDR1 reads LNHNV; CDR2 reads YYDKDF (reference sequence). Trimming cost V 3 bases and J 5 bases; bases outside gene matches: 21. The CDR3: CATSRFPRTGNSSWDNEQFF. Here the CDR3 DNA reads TGTGCCACCAGCAGGTTCCCCCGGACAGGGAATTCTAGTTGGGACAATGAGCAGTTCTTC.

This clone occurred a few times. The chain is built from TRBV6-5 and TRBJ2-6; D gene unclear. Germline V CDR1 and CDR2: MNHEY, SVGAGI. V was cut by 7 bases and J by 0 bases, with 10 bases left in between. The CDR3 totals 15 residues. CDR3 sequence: CASTFTSSGANVLTF. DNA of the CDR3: TGTGCCAGCACATTCACAAGCTCTGGGGCCAACGTCCTGACTTTC.